The rows below give T cell receptor beta chains drawn from one sample of a study of T cells in localized non-small cell lung cancer. The assay was immunoSEQ multiplex PCR, and TCRdb's table has in-frame clones only and misses some. The data contain about 82,000 clones, roughly 75% of them singletons. The sample consisted of PBMCs, taken before any cancer treatment. These receptor sequences come from a man aged 35 to 70 with stage II squamous cell lung carcinoma. The CDR3 runs from the conserved cysteine through the conserved F or W. A D gene is named only where the DNA matches it firmly. Where a row states a size, it is once, few, many or the class of an expanded clone; other rows omit it.

clone size: .
V gene: TRBV14
J gene: TRBJ2-5
D gene: .
CDR3 DNA: TGTGCCAGCAGCCAAATCCGATCTGGGGGGACCCAGTACTTC
CDR3 protein: CASSQIRSGGTQYF

clone size: once
V gene: TRBV10-3
J gene: TRBJ2-3
D gene: .
CDR3 DNA: TGTGCCATCAGTGCCGGGACCTCCACAGATACGCAGTATTTT
CDR3 protein: CAISAGTSTDTQYF

clone size: once
V gene: TRBV11-2
J gene: TRBJ2-1
D gene: TRBD2
CDR3 DNA: TGTGCCAGCAGCTTAGGAGGGCTAGCGGGAGGAGGGGATGAGCAGTTCTTC
CDR3 protein: CASSLGGLAGGGDEQFF

clone size: .
V gene: TRBV4-1
J gene: TRBJ2-1
D gene: TRBD2
CDR3 DNA: TGCGCCAGCAGCCAAAGACTAGCGGGGGCTTTGGATGAGCAGTTCTTC
CDR3 protein: CASSQRLAGALDEQFF

clone size: .
V gene: TRBV7-2
J gene: TRBJ1-2
D gene: .
CDR3 DNA: TGTGCCAGCAGCTTAACCGGAACGGGGGGTTTGGCCTTC
CDR3 protein: CASSLTGTGGLAF

clone size: .
V gene: TRBV10-3
J gene: TRBJ2-1
D gene: .
CDR3 DNA: TGTGCCATATCAGCGCACAATGAGCAGTTCTTC
CDR3 protein: CAISAHNEQFF

clone size: .
V gene: TRBV30
J gene: TRBJ1-3
D gene: .
CDR3 DNA: TGTGCCTGGAGGCCGGCCTGGGGCGTTGGAAACACCATATATTTT
CDR3 protein: CAWRPAWGVGNTIYF

clone size: .
V gene: TRBV6-6
J gene: TRBJ1-2
D gene: .
CDR3 DNA: TGTGCCAGCAGCCCCTGGGGGGAAGGCTACACCTTC
CDR3 protein: CASSPWGEGYTF

clone size: .
V gene: TRBV4-1
J gene: TRBJ2-1
D gene: .
CDR3 DNA: TGCGCCAGCAGCCAAGAAGGATGGGCGGAGTATGGGATCTTC
CDR3 protein: CASSQEGWAEYGIF

clone size: .
V gene: TRBV7-2
J gene: TRBJ1-1
D gene: .
CDR3 DNA: TGTGCCAGCAGCCCAAACAGGGACACTGAAGCTTTCTTT
CDR3 protein: CASSPNRDTEAFF

clone size: .
V gene: TRBV28
J gene: TRBJ1-1
D gene: .
CDR3 DNA: TGTGCCAGCTACTTCCGTGGGCCCGATGAAGCTTTCTTT
CDR3 protein: CASYFRGPDEAFF

clone size: .
V gene: TRBV30
J gene: TRBJ1-6
D gene: .
CDR3 DNA: TGTGCCTGGATGGCCATACCTAATTCACCCCTCCACTTT
CDR3 protein: CAWMAIPNSPLHF

clone size: .
V gene: TRBV5-1
J gene: TRBJ2-1
D gene: TRBD2
CDR3 DNA: TGCGCCAGCCGGACTAGCGGGTCTCAGGGTGAGCAGTTCTTC
CDR3 protein: CASRTSGSQGEQFF

clone size: few
V gene: TRBV19
J gene: TRBJ1-6
D gene: .
CDR3 DNA: TGTGCCAGTAGTCCGTTTGGGGGTTCACCCCTCCACTTT
CDR3 protein: CASSPFGGSPLHF

clone size: .
V gene: TRBV15
J gene: TRBJ2-3
D gene: .
CDR3 DNA: TGTGCCACCAGCAAGCGGACCGACACAGATACGCAGTATTTT
CDR3 protein: CATSKRTDTDTQYF

clone size: .
V gene: TRBV7-2
J gene: TRBJ1-5
D gene: TRBD1
CDR3 DNA: TGTGCCAGCAGCTTAGCGCTAACAGGGGGGCAGAATCAGCCCCAGCATTTT
CDR3 protein: CASSLALTGGQNQPQHF

clone size: .
V gene: TRBV14
J gene: TRBJ2-1
D gene: TRBD2
CDR3 DNA: TGTGCCAGCAGCCAAGGATGGGCGAAACCGGGACTAGCGTTGTCCTACAATGAGCAGTTCTTC
CDR3 protein: CASSQGWAKPGLALSYNEQFF

clone size: .
V gene: TRBV6-5
J gene: TRBJ2-3
D gene: .
CDR3 DNA: TGTGCCAGCAGTCGAAAGCGGTATATAGATACGCAGTATTTT
CDR3 protein: CASSRKRYIDTQYF

clone size: .
V gene: TRBV27
J gene: TRBJ2-1
D gene: .
CDR3 DNA: TGTGCCAGTTCCCGGGGTAGCTGGAATGAGCAGTTCTTC
CDR3 protein: CASSRGSWNEQFF

clone size: many
V gene: TRBV6-5
J gene: TRBJ1-2
D gene: TRBD1
CDR3 DNA: TGTGCCAGCGGCCCGGACAGGGGGCGAAGGGATGGCTACACCTTC
CDR3 protein: CASGPDRGRRDGYTF

clone size: .
V gene: TRBV5-1
J gene: TRBJ2-1
D gene: .
CDR3 DNA: TGCGCCAGCAGCTTATACGGTGCGAGCTCCTACAATGAGCAGTTCTTC
CDR3 protein: CASSLYGASSYNEQFF

clone size: once
V gene: TRBV4-1
J gene: TRBJ1-4
D gene: TRBD1
CDR3 DNA: TGCGCCAGCAGCCAAGAGGGCAGGGGGCGCGTTACTAATGAAAAACTGTTTTTT
CDR3 protein: CASSQEGRGRVTNEKLFF

clone size: .
V gene: TRBV6-6
J gene: TRBJ2-5
D gene: .
CDR3 DNA: TGTGCCAGCAGTTATTACGGCCAGGGCCAAGAGACCCAGTACTTC
CDR3 protein: CASSYYGQGQETQYF

clone size: .
V gene: TRBV19
J gene: TRBJ1-5
D gene: .
CDR3 DNA: TGTGCCAGTAGTATACGAGGGTTTAGCAATCAGCCCCAGCATTTT
CDR3 protein: CASSIRGFSNQPQHF

clone size: .
V gene: TRBV7-3
J gene: TRBJ2-3
D gene: .
CDR3 DNA: TGTGCCAGCAGCCCCTTCGGAGATACGCAGTATTTT
CDR3 protein: CASSPFGDTQYF

clone size: once
V gene: TRBV30
J gene: TRBJ2-5
D gene: .
CDR3 DNA: TGTGCCTGGAGTCATCGTATGAGAGAGACCCAGTACTTC
CDR3 protein: CAWSHRMRETQYF

clone size: .
V gene: TRBV7-9
J gene: TRBJ1-1
D gene: .
CDR3 DNA: TGTGCCAGCAGCCGGTTGGGGAAAGGGATGAACACTGAAGCTTTCTTT
CDR3 protein: CASSRLGKGMNTEAFF

clone size: .
V gene: TRBV9
J gene: TRBJ2-7
D gene: TRBD1
CDR3 DNA: TGTGCCAGCAGCGGCGGACAGGGGGTTCCCTTTTACGAGCAGTACTTC
CDR3 protein: CASSGGQGVPFYEQYF

clone size: .
V gene: TRBV6-1
J gene: TRBJ1-5
D gene: TRBD1
CDR3 DNA: TGTGCCAGCAGTGAAGCGAGGGGGCAGAGGAGCAATCAGCCCCAGCATTTT
CDR3 protein: CASSEARGQRSNQPQHF

clone size: .
V gene: TRBV5-5
J gene: TRBJ1-1
D gene: TRBD1
CDR3 DNA: TGTGCCAGCAGCTACCGACCACAGGGGGGAATCAATGAAGCTTTCTTT
CDR3 protein: CASSYRPQGGINEAFF

clone size: .
V gene: TRBV29-1
J gene: TRBJ2-7
D gene: .
CDR3 DNA: TGCAGCGTAGTCTCGGGACGCTCCTACGAGCAGTACTTC
CDR3 protein: CSVVSGRSYEQYF

clone size: .
V gene: TRBV21-1
J gene: TRBJ2-1
D gene: .
CDR3 DNA: TGTGCCAGCAGCAACCGGGACAGGTTTCTCCTTGAGCAGTTCTTC
CDR3 protein: CASSNRDRFLLEQFF

clone size: .
V gene: TRBV27
J gene: TRBJ2-2
D gene: .
CDR3 DNA: TGTGCCAGCAGTCAAACCGGGGAGCTGTTTTTT
CDR3 protein: CASSQTGELFF

clone size: few
V gene: TRBV11-2
J gene: TRBJ2-7
D gene: TRBD2
CDR3 DNA: TGTGCCAGCAGCTTAGTACTAGCGGGAGGAAAACACGAGCAGTACTTC
CDR3 protein: CASSLVLAGGKHEQYF

clone size: many
V gene: TRBV7-9
J gene: TRBJ1-1
D gene: TRBD1
CDR3 DNA: TGTGCCAGCAGACCGGGACAGGGGGCGAACACTGAAGCTTTCTTT
CDR3 protein: CASRPGQGANTEAFF

clone size: .
V gene: TRBV28
J gene: TRBJ1-5
D gene: .
CDR3 DNA: TGTGCCAGCAGTTTAATACTTGTACAGGGAGGCCAGCCCCAGCATTTT
CDR3 protein: CASSLILVQGGQPQHF

clone size: .
V gene: TRBV7-2
J gene: TRBJ2-4
D gene: .
CDR3 DNA: TGTGCCAGCAGCTTCTGGGGGACGGCCAATCCTACAAAAAACATTCAGTACTTC
CDR3 protein: CASSFWGTANPTKNIQYF

clone size: .
V gene: TRBV9
J gene: TRBJ2-3
D gene: TRBD2
CDR3 DNA: TGTGCCAGCAGCGGGACCCCTCGGGGGAGGGTCGGGGTTAGCACAGATACGCAGTATTTT
CDR3 protein: CASSGTPRGRVGVSTDTQYF

clone size: .
V gene: TRBV6-5
J gene: TRBJ2-7
D gene: .
CDR3 DNA: TGTGCCAGCAGTTACTCGAGGGGGAGCAACGAGCAGTACTTC
CDR3 protein: CASSYSRGSNEQYF

clone size: few
V gene: TRBV7-9
J gene: TRBJ1-2
D gene: TRBD1
CDR3 DNA: TGTGCCAGCAGCTCCTCGGACAGGGGAGGTTTGAGCTATGGCTACACCTTC
CDR3 protein: CASSSSDRGGLSYGYTF

clone size: .
V gene: TRBV9
J gene: TRBJ2-2
D gene: TRBD2
CDR3 DNA: TGTGCCAGCAGCGTTGAAGGACTAGCAGGCACCGGGGAGCTGTTTTTT
CDR3 protein: CASSVEGLAGTGELFF

clone size: few
V gene: TRBV11-2
J gene: TRBJ2-6
D gene: .
CDR3 DNA: TGTGCCAGCAGCCACGTTCTCTCTGGGGCCAACGTCCTGACTTTC
CDR3 protein: CASSHVLSGANVLTF

clone size: .
V gene: TRBV7-6
J gene: TRBJ2-3
D gene: .
CDR3 DNA: TGTGCCAGCAGCCTCCGGGGGGCAGGGTTAACAGATACGCAGTATTTT
CDR3 protein: CASSLRGAGLTDTQYF

clone size: .
V gene: TRBV11-2
J gene: TRBJ2-2
D gene: .
CDR3 DNA: TGTGCCAGCAGCCCCCCCCGTAGCTCCAACACCGGGGAGCTGTTTTTT
CDR3 protein: CASSPPRSSNTGELFF

clone size: .
V gene: TRBV28
J gene: TRBJ1-3
D gene: .
CDR3 DNA: TGTGCCAGCAGACCTGCCGGAATGAGAAACACCATATATTTT
CDR3 protein: CASRPAGMRNTIYF

clone size: .
V gene: TRBV28
J gene: TRBJ2-7
D gene: TRBD2
CDR3 DNA: TGTGCCAGCAGTTTGCGGGAGCCCCCCTACGAGCAGTACTTC
CDR3 protein: CASSLREPPYEQYF